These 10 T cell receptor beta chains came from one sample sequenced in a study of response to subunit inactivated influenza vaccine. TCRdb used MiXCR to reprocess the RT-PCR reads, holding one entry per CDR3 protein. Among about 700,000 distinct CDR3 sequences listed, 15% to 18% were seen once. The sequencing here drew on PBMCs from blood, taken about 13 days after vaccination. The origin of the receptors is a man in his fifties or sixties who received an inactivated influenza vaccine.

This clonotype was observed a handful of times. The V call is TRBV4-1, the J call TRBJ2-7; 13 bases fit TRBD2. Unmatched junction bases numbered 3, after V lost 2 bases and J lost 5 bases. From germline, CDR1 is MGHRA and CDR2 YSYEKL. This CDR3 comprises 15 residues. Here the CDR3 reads CASSQRGTSGDEQYF. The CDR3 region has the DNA TGCGCCAGCAGCCAACGGGGGACTAGCGGGGACGAGCAGTACTTC.

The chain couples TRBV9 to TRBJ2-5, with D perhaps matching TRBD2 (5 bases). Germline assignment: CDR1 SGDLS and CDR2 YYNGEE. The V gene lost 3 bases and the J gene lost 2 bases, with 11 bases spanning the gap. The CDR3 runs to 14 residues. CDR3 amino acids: CASSASAGQETQYF. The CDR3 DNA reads TGTGCCAGCAGCGCATCGGCGGGTCAAGAGACCCAGTACTTC.

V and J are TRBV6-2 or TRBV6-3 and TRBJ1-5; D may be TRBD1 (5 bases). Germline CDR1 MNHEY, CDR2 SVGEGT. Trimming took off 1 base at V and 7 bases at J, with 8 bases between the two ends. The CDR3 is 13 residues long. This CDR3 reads CASSYWGRQPQHF. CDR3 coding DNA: TGTGCCAGCAGTTACTGGGGACGGCAGCCCCAGCATTTT.

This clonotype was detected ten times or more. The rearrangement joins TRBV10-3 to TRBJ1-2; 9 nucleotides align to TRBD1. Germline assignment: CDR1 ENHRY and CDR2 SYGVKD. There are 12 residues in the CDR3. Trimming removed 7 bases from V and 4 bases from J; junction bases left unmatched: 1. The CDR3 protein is CAITGQGYGYTF. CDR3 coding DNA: TGTGCCATCACGGGACAGGGCTATGGCTACACCTTC.

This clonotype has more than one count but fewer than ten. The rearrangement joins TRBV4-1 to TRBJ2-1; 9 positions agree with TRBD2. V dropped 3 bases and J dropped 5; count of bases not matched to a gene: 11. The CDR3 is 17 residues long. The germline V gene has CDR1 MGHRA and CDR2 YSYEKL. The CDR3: CASSHGAGGRENNEQFF. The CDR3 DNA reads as TGCGCCAGCAGCCATGGAGCGGGGGGACGCGAAAACAATGAGCAGTTCTTC.

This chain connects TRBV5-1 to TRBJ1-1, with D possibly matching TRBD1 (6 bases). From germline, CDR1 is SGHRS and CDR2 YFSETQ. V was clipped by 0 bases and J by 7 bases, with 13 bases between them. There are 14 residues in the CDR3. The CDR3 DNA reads TGCGCCAGCAGCTTGGACGGGGGCAGCGGTGAAGCTTTCTTT. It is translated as CASSLDGGSGEAFF.

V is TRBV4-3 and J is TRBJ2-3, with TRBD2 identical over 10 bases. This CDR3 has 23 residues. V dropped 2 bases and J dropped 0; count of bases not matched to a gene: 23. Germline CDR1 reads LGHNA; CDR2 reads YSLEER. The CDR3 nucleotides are TGCGCCAGCAGCCAAACCAATTTACCGGGACTAGCGACTCTTAGTGTTAGCACAGATACGCAGTATTTT. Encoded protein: CASSQTNLPGLATLSVSTDTQYF.

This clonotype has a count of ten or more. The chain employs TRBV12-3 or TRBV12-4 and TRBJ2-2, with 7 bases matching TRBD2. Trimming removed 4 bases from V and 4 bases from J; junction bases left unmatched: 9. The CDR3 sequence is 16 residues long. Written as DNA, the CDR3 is TGTGCCAGCAGTTCGGGAGCGGGGTTTATCACCGGGGAGCTGTTTTTT. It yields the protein CASSSGAGFITGELFF.

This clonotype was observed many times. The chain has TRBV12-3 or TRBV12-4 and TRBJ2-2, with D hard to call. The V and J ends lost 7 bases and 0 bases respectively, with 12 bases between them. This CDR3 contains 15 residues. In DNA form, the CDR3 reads TGTGCCAGCACCCAGGCAACAGCGAACACCGGGGAGCTGTTTTTT. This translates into CASTQATANTGELFF.

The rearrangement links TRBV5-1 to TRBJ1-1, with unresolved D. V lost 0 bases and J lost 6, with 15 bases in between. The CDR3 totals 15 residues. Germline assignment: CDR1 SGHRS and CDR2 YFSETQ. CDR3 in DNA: TGCGCCAGCAGCTTGGCCGGCGTTGGGAAGGCTGAAGCTTTCTTT. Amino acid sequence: CASSLAGVGKAEAFF. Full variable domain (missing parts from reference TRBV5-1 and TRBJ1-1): KAGVTQTPRYLIKTRGQQVTLSCSPISGHRSVSWYQQTPGQGLQFLFEYFSETQRNKGNFPGRFSGRQFSNSRSEMNVSTLELGDSALYLCASSLAGVGKAEAFFGQGTRLTVV.